This TCR beta chain was captured in a study of T cell responses to AZD1222 COVID-19 vaccine. Overall study: Pooled together were second doses at about 4 or about 12 weeks.

Only in-frame clones appear in the TCRdb table, and some are missing; sequencing was by immunoSEQ multiplex PCR. The repertoire holds about 78,000 clones, with around 90% as singletons. General study results and limits: Nearly half of spike-specific TCRs reportedly target unmutated variant regions. No day 14 peak samples; only post-peak repertoires were characterized. Donors were largely white British and mainly female; clonal diversity was possibly underestimated.

This clone has just a few counts. Its cognate antigen is unknown. This clonotype originated in an adult in good health. The input for sequencing was peripheral blood, taken on day 0 of AZD1222 vaccination.

The CDR3 region is CASSFSQRASGSYEQYF. The CDR3 nucleotides are TGTGCCAGCAGCTTCAGCCAGCGGGCTAGCGGTTCCTACGAGCAGTACTTC. The chain recombines TRBV7-2 with TRBJ2-7; 7 bases agree with TRBD2. V shed 3 bases and J 1 base; nucleotides not matched to a gene: 12. CDR1 is SGHTA, CDR2 FQGNSA, per germline. There are 17 residues in the CDR3.